This T cell receptor beta chain emerged from a study of blood T cells in healthy people across ages. The germline CDR1 and CDR2 sequences are MNHEY and SMNVEV (reference sequence). This CDR3 contains 15 residues. V was clipped by 4 bases and J by 5 bases, with 17 bases between them. A second PCR of 7 to 11 cycles used a sample-barcoded 5' primer and a J-beta primer mix. TCRdb processed the 5' RACE reads anew with MiXCR; each CDR3 protein has one entry. The sample lists roughly 1,500,000 distinct CDR3 sequences; roughly 30% were seen once. This receptor was identified in a young woman in good health. Sequencing input: blood. V usage is TRBV27 and J usage is TRBJ1-2; the D is unclear. The CDR3 sequence: CASSSNLLTGYGYTF. The CDR3 coding sequence is TGTGCCAGCAGTTCCAATCTCTTAACGGGGTATGGCTACACCTTC.